This record concerns one T cell receptor beta chain sequence. Its antigen is currently not known. Base qualities are not provided; no much larger clone lies one nucleotide away. The sample belongs to a study of early T cells in non-severe SARS-CoV-2 infection (TCRdb year 2021). Study-wide context: TCR sequencing used bulk RNA from unsorted whole blood, so alpha and beta chains could not be paired. Overall study outcomes, separate from this receptor: Matching against VDJdb was skewed toward anti-spike CD8 responses, likely underestimated virus-specific expansions, and missed private and CD4 specificities.

A case-control design nested within a healthcare worker cohort in London, UK, was used, with weekly nasopharyngeal swab PCR tests and blood sampling performed. Between 23 and 31 March 2020, the week of the UK lockdown, healthcare workers were enrolled and then followed up weekly for as long as 16 weeks. Libraries were made using 5' RACE. TCRdb shows the sequencer as NextSeq 500. To correct for sequencing error and PCR bias, the TCR library protocol tagged individual cDNA molecules with unique molecular identifiers. Both TCR alpha and beta chains were sequenced, and tight co-correlation was observed between alpha and beta sequence abundances in each sample. Turning to the authors' computational methods: V gene, J gene and CDR3 annotation of TCR sequences was performed with Decombinator V4. Expanded TCRs were defined as changing significantly between any two time points under a Poisson model with p below 0.0001. Abundances of TCRs were expressed as counts per million after normalisation to the total number of TCRs sequenced in each sample. MAIT TCRs were defined by TRAV1-2 paired with TRAJ12, TRAJ20 or TRAJ33, and iNKT TCRs by TRAV10 paired with TRAJ18. VDJdb, accessed 1 November 2021, was searched for CMV, EBV and SARS-CoV-2 annotated TCRs, with TCRs annotated for multiple antigens excluded. TCRdb cleaned the public reads at Q25 with fastp, built clones with MiXCR and kept in-frame beta chains. Each entry is one CDR3 protein sequence, shown with its most common DNA and genes. The V and J calls and clone size are TCRdb's, not the authors'. The sample has approximately 48,000 distinct CDR3 sequences on record, about 6% of them singletons. The ten largest clones add up to about 2.7% of the sample.

Looking up the germline V gene yields CDR1 SQVTM and CDR2 ANQGSEA. At the junction V is shortened by 5 bases and J by 7 bases; bases outside the gene matches: 8. Counted from cysteine to phenylalanine, this CDR3 has 14 amino acids. The DNA shown is the 42-base CDR3, in frame from base 1. This chain joins TRBV29-1 to TRBJ1-2; the junction holds 12 bases that match TRBD1. The sample in question was whole blood, obtained at baseline. The sequence came from an adult who was a healthcare worker with PCR-confirmed SARS-CoV-2 infection or an uninfected control (not recorded which). The CDR3: CSVPLGTGGLGYTF. The DNA sequence follows: TGCAGCGTTCCTCTTGGGACAGGGGGCCTTGGCTACACCTTC.